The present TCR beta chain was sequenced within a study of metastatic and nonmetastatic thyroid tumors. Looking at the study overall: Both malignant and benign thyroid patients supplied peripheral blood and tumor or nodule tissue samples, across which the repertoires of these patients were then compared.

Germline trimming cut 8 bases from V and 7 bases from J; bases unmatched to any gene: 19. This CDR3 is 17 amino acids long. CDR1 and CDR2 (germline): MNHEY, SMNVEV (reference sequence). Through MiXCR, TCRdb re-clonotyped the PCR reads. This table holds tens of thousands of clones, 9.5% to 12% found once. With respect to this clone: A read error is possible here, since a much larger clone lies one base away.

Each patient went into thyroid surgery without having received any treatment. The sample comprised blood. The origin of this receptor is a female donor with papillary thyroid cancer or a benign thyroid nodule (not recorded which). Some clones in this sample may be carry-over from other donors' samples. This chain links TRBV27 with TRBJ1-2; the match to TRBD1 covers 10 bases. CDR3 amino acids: CASGTLGWGQGTSGYTF. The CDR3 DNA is TGTGCCAGCGGTACCCTGGGTTGGGGACAGGGGACATCTGGCTACACCTTC.